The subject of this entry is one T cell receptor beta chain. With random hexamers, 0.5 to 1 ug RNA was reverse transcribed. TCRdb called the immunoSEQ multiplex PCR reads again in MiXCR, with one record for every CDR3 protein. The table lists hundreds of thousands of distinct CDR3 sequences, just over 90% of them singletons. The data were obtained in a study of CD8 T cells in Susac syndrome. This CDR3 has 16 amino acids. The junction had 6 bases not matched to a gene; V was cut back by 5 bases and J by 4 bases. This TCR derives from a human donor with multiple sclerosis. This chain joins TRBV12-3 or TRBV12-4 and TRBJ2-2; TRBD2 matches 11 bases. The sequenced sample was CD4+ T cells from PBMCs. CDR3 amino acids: CASSRSGGAGTGELFF. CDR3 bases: TGTGCCAGCAGTCGTAGCGGGGGGGCGGGCACCGGGGAGCTGTTTTTT.